The clone carrying this TCR beta chain was observed a single time. What it recognizes is unknown. This entry belongs to a study of Graves' ophthalmopathy and Graves' hyperthyroidism. Overall study findings and caveats: Detection in blood was also observed for most expanded thyroid clonotypes above 0.001 frequency. Ophthalmopathy versus stable hyperthyroidism: 13-signature model gave 87.88% sensitivity, 80% to 84% specificity.

J gave up 0 bases and V 8 bases, and 4 bases lay outside the gene matches. This CDR3 is built from 14 residues. Germline CDR1 MDHEN, CDR2 SYDVKM. RNA transcripts were the source from which TCR beta CDR3 regions were amplified. First-round RT-PCR used HTBI primers; second-round multiplex PCR followed. TCRdb recomputed calls from the multiplex PCR reads with MiXCR, one row per CDR3 protein. This repertoire shows 300,000 to 350,000 distinct CDR3 sequences, roughly 16% found once; its top ten account for roughly 12%. If patients had other autoimmune diseases, uncontrolled infections, pregnancy or lactation, they were excluded. The evidence that diagnosis relied on was clinical symptoms, serum thyroxine, TRAb, thyroid ultrasound and orbital computed tomography.

This clonotype was obtained from an adult man with Graves' ophthalmopathy. The chain carries TRBV28 and TRBJ1-5; 7 bases are shared with TRBD1. The sample was peripheral blood. DNA of the CDR3: TGTGCCAGCTCGGGACAGTCTAGCAATCAGCCCCAGCATTTT. It specifies CASSGQSSNQPQHF.